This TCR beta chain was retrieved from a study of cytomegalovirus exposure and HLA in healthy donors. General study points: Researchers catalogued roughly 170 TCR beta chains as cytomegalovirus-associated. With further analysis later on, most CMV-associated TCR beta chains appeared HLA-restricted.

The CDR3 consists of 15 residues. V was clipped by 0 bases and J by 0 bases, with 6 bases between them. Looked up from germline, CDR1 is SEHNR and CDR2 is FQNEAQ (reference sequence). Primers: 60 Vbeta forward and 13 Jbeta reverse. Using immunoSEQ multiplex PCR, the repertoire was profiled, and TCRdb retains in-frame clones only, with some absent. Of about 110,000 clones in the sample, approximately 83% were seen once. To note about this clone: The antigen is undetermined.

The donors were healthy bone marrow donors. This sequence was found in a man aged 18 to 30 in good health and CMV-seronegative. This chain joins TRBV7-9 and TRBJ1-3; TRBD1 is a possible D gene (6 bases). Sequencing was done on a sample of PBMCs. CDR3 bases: TGTGCCAGCAGCTTAGCACAGGGCTCTGGAAACACCATATATTTT. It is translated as CASSLAQGSGNTIYF.